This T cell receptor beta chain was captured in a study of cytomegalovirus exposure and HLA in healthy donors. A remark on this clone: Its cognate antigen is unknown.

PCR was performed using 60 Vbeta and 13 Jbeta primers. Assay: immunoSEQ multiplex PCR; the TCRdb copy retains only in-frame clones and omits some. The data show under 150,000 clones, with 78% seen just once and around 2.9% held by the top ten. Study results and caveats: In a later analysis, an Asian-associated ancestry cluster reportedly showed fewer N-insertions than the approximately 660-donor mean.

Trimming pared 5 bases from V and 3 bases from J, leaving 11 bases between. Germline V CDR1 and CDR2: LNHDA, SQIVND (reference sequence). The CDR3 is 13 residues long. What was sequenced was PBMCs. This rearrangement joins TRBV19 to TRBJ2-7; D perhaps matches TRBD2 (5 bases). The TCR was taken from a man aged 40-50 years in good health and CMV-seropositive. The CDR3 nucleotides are TGTGCCAGTAGTCCCGGACTTCGCTACGAGCAGTACTTC. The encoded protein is CASSPGLRYEQYF.